The 10 T cell receptor beta chains listed next were all sequenced from one sample in a study of vaccination and CD4 T cells after COVID-19. The sample's time point: late sampling 161 to 241 days after vaccination in three convalescent patients. Treatment meaning: roughly 10-day PBMC culture with coronavirus spike peptide pools or control peptides (ViraFEST assay). These TCRs are of unknown antigen specificity. Cultured CD4+ T cells had their DNA profiled by the Oncomine TCR Beta short-read assay. Each CDR3 protein gets one entry after TCRdb re-called the PCR reads with MiXCR. The sample carries around 20,000 distinct CDR3 sequences, 30% to 40% recorded once. Sequencing was performed on CD4+ T cells from blood, cultured in vitro, taken about 7 months after SARS-CoV-2 vaccination. The source of these receptors is a human donor who had recovered from COVID-19.

This clonotype is termed large (0.1 to 1%). The CDR3 sequence: CASRPNSNQPQHF. In DNA form, the CDR3 reads TGTGCCAGCAGACCTAATAGCAATCAGCCCCAGCATTTT. V is TRBV12-3 or TRBV12-4 and J is TRBJ1-5; D not certain. There are 13 residues in the CDR3. Trimming pared 6 bases from V and 0 bases from J, leaving 6 bases between.

The genes are TRBV28 and TRBJ2-7; D ambiguous. The CDR3 spans 13 residues. Germline V lookup: CDR1 MDHEN, CDR2 SYDVKM. V dropped 2 bases and J dropped 2 bases, with 7 bases sitting between them. The CDR3 loop reads CASSLDQAYEQYF. The DNA for the CDR3 is TGTGCCAGCAGTTTAGATCAGGCCTACGAGCAGTACTTC. The whole variable domain, filled in from reference TRBV28 and TRBJ2-7, reads DVKVTQSSRYLVKRTGEKVFLECVQDMDHENMFWYRQDPGLGLRLIYFSYDVKMKEKGDIPEGYSVSREKKERFSLILESASTNQTSMYLCASSLDQAYEQYFGPGTRLTVT.

There are a few counts of this clonotype. The rearrangement links TRBV7-2 to TRBJ1-2; D not resolved. Trimming cost V 5 bases and J 5 bases, with 12 bases left between them. In germline, CDR1 is SGHTA, CDR2 FQGNSA. The CDR3 is made up of 13 amino acids. The CDR3 DNA sequence: TGTGCCAGCAGCCCCCTGGGTTGGTATGGCTACACCTTC. This codes for CASSPLGWYGYTF.

The genes are TRBV20-1 and TRBJ2-5; D might be TRBD2 (7 bases). The CDR3 runs 13 residues. Per the germline V gene, CDR1 is DFQATT and CDR2 is SNEGSKA (reference sequence). CDR3 sequence (DNA): TGCAGCGGATCACGGGGGGCCCTTGAGACCCAGTACTTC. Its protein is CSGSRGALETQYF.

This chain connects TRBV6-1 to TRBJ2-5, with D perhaps given as TRBD1 or TRBD2 (6 bases each). Germline V lookup: CDR1 MNHNS, CDR2 SASEGT. V lost 5 bases and J lost 0, with 10 bases in between. The CDR3 spans 14 residues. CDR3 loop: CASSPGADQETQYF. CDR3 sequence (DNA): TGTGCCAGCAGTCCGGGGGCCGACCAAGAGACCCAGTACTTC.

The genes are TRBV20-1 and TRBJ2-1, with TRBD2 matching 15 bases. The CDR3 totals 16 residues. Germline V CDR1 and CDR2: DFQATT, SNEGSKA (reference sequence). V was clipped by 5 bases and J by 5 bases; unmatched bases: 7. Written as DNA, the CDR3 is TGCAGTGCTGACGGGACTAGCGGGAGGCAGGACAATGAGCAGTTCTTC. Translation gives CSADGTSGRQDNEQFF.

This rearrangement joins TRBV21-1 to TRBJ2-6. TRBV21-1 is reported as a pseudogene. The CDR3 runs to 15 residues. CDR3 DNA sequence: TGTGCCAGCAGCAAAGAAGGACCTGGGGCCAACGTCCTGACTTTC. It yields the protein CASSKEGPGANVLTF.

This clonotype has more than one count but fewer than ten. The chain uses TRBV5-4 and TRBJ2-5, with 8 bases aligning to TRBD1. Germline V gene lookup returns CDR1 SGHNT and CDR2 YYREEE (reference sequence). Unmatched junction bases numbered 11, after V lost 6 bases and J lost 4 bases. CDR3 size: 15 residues. The CDR3 loop is CASTSSPDRAETQYF. The CDR3 coding sequence is TGTGCCAGCACCTCCTCTCCGGACAGGGCAGAGACCCAGTACTTC.

This clonotype was observed a handful of times. The chain uses TRBV21-1 and TRBJ2-7. TRBV21-1 corresponds to a pseudogene. The CDR3 has 15 residues. CDR3: CASSKLRHFTYEQYF. The CDR3 region has the DNA TGTGCCAGCAGCAAACTCAGACACTTCACCTACGAGCAGTACTTC.

The CDR3 reads CSASIGTSSYNEQFF. CDR3 DNA: TGCAGTGCTAGCATAGGGACTAGCAGCTACAATGAGCAGTTCTTC. The chain has TRBV20-1 and TRBJ2-1; 9 positions agree with TRBD2. CDR3 length equals 15 residues. Germline CDR1 DFQATT, CDR2 SNEGSKA (reference sequence). V lost 3 bases to trimming and J lost 3 bases; unmatched junction nucleotides: 6.